The source of this T cell receptor beta chain is a study of T cell changes during pregnancy in multiple sclerosis. Repertoires were generated with immunoSEQ multiplex PCR, while TCRdb's copy carries only in-frame clones and drops some. The sample holds 20,000 to 25,000 clones, around 88% seen once. CDR1 MRHNA and CDR2 SNTAGT come from the germline V gene. Unmatched junction bases numbered 2, after V lost 0 bases and J lost 0 bases. The CDR3 covers 17 residues. Sequencing was performed on CD4+ T cells from peripheral blood mononuclear cells, taken in the first trimester of pregnancy. The receptor comes from a female donor in good health, enrolled as a control in a pregnancy study. This chain joins TRBV6-4 and TRBJ2-6; 7 nucleotides match TRBD1. The CDR3 DNA follows: TGTGCCAGCAGTGACTCTCCAGGGGGCTCTGGGGCCAACGTCCTGACTTTC. This translates into CASSDSPGGSGANVLTF.